Given below is one TCR beta chain in context. Its antigen is still unknown. This CDR3 is built from 18 residues. V trimming: 4 bases; J trimming: 4 bases; junction bases outside the gene matches: 12. The germline V gene encodes CDR1 SGDLS and CDR2 YYNGEE. Into CD45RA+ naive and CD45RA-negative memory subsets, the CD4+ cells were split. These data originate in a study of shared clonotypes between healthy human individuals. About the study: The study drew on a couple of women and a few men aged 18 to 49 as donors.

The assay was immunoSEQ multiplex PCR, and TCRdb's table has in-frame clones only and misses some. Of millions of clones in the sample, over 85% were seen once. Study-level points and caveats: Few donors restricted represented genetic and exposure-history diversity. Large sequencing depth failed to make sorted-subset sequencing complete, rarefaction showed.

The material sequenced was naive CD4+ T cells from PBMCs. Subset indicated: CD45RA+ positively selected. The sequence derives from a man aged 18 to 35 in good health. Some clones in this sample may be carry-over from other donors' samples. The rearrangement joins TRBV9 to TRBJ2-5; 14 bases are shared with TRBD2. The CDR3 coding sequence is TGTGCCAGCAGCCCAGGGACTAGCGGGAGTCTTTCTAGAGAGACCCAGTACTTC. This gives the protein CASSPGTSGSLSRETQYF. The full variable domain, rest sourced from reference TRBV9 and TRBJ2-5, is DSGVTQTPKHLITATGQRVTLRCSPRSGDLSVYWYQQSLDQGLQFLIQYYNGEERAKGNILERFSAQQFPDLHSELNLSSLELGDSALYFCASSPGTSGSLSRETQYFGPGTRLLVL.